Listed here is a single TCR beta chain. Its target is unknown. V dropped 1 base and J dropped 2 bases, with 12 bases sitting between them. Germline V gene lookup returns CDR1 MGHRA and CDR2 YSYEKL. The CDR3 contains 15 residues. Profiled with immunoSEQ multiplex PCR; TCRdb holds only in-frame clones, not every one. The table lists about 97,000 clones, roughly 90% of them singletons. This sample is drawn from a study of graft-versus-host responses after intestinal transplantation. Study as a whole: Transplant types were multivisceral, liver-intestinal, or isolated intestinal. Findings and limits, study-wide: Early post-transplant declines in HvG were associated with peak levels of circulating GvH clones. Subjects displaying graft-donor T cell macrochimerism possessed elevated graft-versus-host to host-versus-graft clonal ratios inside allografts.

This clonotype was sampled from a human patient who received an intestinal transplant, so some T cells may come from the graft donor. The material sequenced was PBMCs, taken roughly 450 days after intestinal transplant. V is TRBV4-1 and J is TRBJ2-7; a weak D match, TRBD1 (5 bases). The CDR3 region is CASSQVVQGTYEQYF. The DNA of the CDR3 is TGCGCCAGCAGCCAAGTGGTGCAGGGCACCTACGAGCAGTACTTC.